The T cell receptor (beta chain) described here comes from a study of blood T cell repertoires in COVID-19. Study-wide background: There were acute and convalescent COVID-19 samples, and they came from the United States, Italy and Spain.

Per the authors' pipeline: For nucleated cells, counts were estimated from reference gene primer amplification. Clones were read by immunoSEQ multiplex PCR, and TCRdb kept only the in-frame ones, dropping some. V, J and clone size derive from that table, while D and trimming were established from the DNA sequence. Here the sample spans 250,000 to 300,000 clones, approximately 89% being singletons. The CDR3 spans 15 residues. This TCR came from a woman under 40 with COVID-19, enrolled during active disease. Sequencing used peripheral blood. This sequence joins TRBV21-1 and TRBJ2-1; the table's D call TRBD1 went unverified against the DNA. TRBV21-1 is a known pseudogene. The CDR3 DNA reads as TGTGCCACTGGAGACCGGGACAGGGGGCGGAATGAGCAGTTCTTC. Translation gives CATGDRDRGRNEQFF.